This TCR beta chain emerged from a study of shared clonotypes between healthy human individuals. Germline values: CDR1 GTSNPN, CDR2 SVGIG (reference sequence). The CDR3 covers 14 residues. V was trimmed by 4 bases and J by 8 bases, leaving 20 bases between them. Regarding this clone: The target antigen is unknown.

The study's findings and limits: For sorted subsets, rarefaction showed incomplete sequencing despite large depth. Generally, naive subsets (rather than memory subsets) showed larger estimated richness.

Sequenced by immunoSEQ multiplex PCR; TCRdb stores in-frame clones only, minus some. The sample holds about 1 million clones; 70% to 80% are singletons and the top ten take 0.5% to 0.6%. The clonotype originates from a man aged 18 to 30 in good health. Some clones in this sample may be carry-over from other donors' samples. V usage is TRBV30 and J usage is TRBJ1-1, with a possible D match to TRBD1 (5 bases). The sample was memory CD4+ T cells from PBMCs. Subset: CD45RA-negative fraction. The CDR3 DNA sequence: TGTGCCTGGACAAGAACGGGACCTAAGAGGGAAGCTTTCTTT. Its translation: CAWTRTGPKREAFF.